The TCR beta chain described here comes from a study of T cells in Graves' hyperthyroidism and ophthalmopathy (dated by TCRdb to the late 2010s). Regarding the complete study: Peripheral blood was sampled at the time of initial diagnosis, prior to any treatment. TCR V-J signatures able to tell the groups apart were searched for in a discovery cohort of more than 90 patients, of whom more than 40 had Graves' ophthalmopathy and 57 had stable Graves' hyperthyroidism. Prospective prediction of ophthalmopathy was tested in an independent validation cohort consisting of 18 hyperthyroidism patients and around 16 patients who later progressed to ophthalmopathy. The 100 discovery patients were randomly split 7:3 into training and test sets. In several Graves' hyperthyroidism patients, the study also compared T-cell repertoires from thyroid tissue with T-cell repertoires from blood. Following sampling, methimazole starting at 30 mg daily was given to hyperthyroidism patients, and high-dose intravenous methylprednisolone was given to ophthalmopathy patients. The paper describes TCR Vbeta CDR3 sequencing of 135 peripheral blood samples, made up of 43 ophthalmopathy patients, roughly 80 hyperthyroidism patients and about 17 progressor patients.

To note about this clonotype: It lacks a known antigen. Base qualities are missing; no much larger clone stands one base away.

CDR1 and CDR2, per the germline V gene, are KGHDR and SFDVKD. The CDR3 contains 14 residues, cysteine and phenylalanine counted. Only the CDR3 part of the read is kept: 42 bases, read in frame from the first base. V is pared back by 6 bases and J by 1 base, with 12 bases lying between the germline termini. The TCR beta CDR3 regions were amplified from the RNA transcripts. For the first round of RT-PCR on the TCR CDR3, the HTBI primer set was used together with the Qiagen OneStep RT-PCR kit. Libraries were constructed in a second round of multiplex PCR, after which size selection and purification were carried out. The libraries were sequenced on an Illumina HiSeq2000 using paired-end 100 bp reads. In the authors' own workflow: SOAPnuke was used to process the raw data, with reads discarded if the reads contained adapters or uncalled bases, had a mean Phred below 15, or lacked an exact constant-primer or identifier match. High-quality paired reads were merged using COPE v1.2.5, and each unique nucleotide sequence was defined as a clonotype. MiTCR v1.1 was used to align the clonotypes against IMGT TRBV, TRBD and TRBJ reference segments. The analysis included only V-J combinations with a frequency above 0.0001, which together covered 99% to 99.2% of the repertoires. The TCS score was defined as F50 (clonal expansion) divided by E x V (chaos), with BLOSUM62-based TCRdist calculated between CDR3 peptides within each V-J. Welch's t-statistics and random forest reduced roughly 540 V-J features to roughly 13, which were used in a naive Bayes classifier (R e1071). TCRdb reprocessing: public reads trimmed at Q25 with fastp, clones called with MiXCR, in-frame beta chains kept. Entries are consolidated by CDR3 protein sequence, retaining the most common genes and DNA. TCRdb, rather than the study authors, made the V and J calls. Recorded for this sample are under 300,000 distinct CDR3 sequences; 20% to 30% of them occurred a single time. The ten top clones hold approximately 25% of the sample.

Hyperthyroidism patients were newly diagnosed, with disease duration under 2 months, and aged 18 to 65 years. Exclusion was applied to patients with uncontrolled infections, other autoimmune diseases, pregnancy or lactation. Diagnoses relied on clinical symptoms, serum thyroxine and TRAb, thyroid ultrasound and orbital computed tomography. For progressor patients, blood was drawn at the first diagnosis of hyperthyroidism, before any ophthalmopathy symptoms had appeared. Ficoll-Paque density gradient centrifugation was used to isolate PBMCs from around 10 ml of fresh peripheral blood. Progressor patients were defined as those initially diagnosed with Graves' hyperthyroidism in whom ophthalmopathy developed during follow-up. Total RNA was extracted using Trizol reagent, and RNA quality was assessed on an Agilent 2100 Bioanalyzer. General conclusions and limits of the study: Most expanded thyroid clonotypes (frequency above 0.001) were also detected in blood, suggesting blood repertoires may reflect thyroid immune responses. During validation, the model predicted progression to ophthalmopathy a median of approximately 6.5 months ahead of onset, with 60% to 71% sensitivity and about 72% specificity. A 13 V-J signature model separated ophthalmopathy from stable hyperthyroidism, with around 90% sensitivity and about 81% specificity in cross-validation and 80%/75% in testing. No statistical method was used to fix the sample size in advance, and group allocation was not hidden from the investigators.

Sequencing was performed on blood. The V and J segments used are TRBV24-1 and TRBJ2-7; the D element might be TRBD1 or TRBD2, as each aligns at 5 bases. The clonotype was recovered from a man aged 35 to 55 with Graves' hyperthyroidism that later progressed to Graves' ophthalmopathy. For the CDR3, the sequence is CATSPGTASYEQYF. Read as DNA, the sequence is TGTGCCACCAGTCCCGGGACCGCATCCTACGAGCAGTACTTC.